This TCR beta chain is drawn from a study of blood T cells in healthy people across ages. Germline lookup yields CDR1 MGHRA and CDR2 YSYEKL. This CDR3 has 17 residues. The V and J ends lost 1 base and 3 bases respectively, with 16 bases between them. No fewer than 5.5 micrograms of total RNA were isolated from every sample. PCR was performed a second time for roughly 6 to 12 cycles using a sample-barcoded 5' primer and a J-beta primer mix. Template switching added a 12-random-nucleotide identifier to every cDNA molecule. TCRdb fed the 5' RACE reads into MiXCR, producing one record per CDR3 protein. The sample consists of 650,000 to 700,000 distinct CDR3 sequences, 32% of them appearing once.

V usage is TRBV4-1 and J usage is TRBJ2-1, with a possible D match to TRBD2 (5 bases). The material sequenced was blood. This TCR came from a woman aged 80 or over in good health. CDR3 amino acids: CASSQGPGREHYNEQFF. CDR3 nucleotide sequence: TGCGCCAGCAGCCAAGGTCCCGGTAGGGAGCACTACAATGAGCAGTTCTTC.